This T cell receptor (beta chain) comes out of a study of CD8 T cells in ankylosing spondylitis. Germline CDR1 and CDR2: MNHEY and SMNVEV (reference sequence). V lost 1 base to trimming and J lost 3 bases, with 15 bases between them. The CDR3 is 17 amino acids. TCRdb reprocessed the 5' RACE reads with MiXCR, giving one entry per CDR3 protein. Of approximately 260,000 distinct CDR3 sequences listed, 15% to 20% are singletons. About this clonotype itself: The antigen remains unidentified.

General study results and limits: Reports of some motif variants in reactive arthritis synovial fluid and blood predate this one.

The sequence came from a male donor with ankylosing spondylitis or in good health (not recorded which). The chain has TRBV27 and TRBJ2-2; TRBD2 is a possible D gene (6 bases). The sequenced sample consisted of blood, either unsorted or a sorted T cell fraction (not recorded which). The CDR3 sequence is CASSLYSPGTHTGELFF. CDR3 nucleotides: TGTGCCAGCAGTTTATATTCCCCAGGGACTCACACCGGGGAGCTGTTTTTT.